These 27 T cell receptor beta chains share one sample of origin, sequenced in a study of cytomegalovirus exposure and HLA in healthy donors. 13 Jbeta primers and 60 Vbeta primers were used for the PCR. Assay used: immunoSEQ multiplex PCR; TCRdb lists only in-frame clones, some missing. Seen here are about 140,000 clones, 80% to 85% observed once, and the top ten hold roughly 1.2%. Sequencing was carried out using PBMCs. These receptors were obtained from a male donor in good health and CMV-seropositive.

The chain uses TRBV27 and TRBJ1-4, with 9 bases identical to TRBD1. This CDR3 is built from 14 residues. Germline trimming cut 5 bases from V and 6 bases from J; bases unmatched to any gene: 4. The germline V gene has CDR1 MNHEY and CDR2 SMNVEV (reference sequence). The CDR3 loop reads CASSRGQGHEKLFF. Here the CDR3 DNA reads TGTGCCAGCAGTAGAGGACAGGGGCATGAAAAACTGTTTTTT.

The chain joins TRBV2 to TRBJ1-5; TRBD1 agrees at 7 bases. This CDR3 spans 14 amino acids. With V trimmed by 4 bases and J by 2 bases, 2 bases remained unmatched. Germline CDR1 and CDR2: SNHLY and FYNNEI. The DNA of the CDR3 is TGTGCCAGCAGTGGGACAGGAGGCAATCAGCCCCAGCATTTT. Protein product: CASSGTGGNQPQHF.

V usage is TRBV19 and J usage is TRBJ2-7; 7 bases line up with TRBD1. Germline V gives CDR1 LNHDA, CDR2 SQIVND (reference sequence). V gave up 1 base and J gave up 3 bases; unmatched junction bases: 9. The length of the CDR3 is 16 residues. This CDR3 reads CASSIGGQSVLYEQYF. DNA for the CDR3: TGTGCCAGTAGTATAGGGGGACAGAGCGTTCTCTACGAGCAGTACTTC. Drawing the rest from reference TRBV19 and TRBJ2-7, the complete variable domain is DGGITQSPKYLFRKEGQNVTLSCEQNLNHDAMYWYRQDPGQGLRLIYYSQIVNDFQKGDIAEGYSVSREKKESFPLTVTSAQKNPTAFYLCASSIGGQSVLYEQYFGPGTRLTVT.

This rearrangement joins TRBV6-5 to TRBJ1-2; TRBD1 matches at 11 bases. The V segment lost 2 bases and the J segment 3 bases; nucleotides outside the gene matches: 2. The CDR3 length is 15 residues. Per the germline V gene, CDR1 is MNHEY and CDR2 is SVGAGI. The CDR3 protein is CASSYGGQGDYGYTF. DNA of the CDR3: TGTGCCAGCAGTTACGGGGGACAGGGGGACTATGGCTACACCTTC.

The V gene is TRBV6-5, the J gene TRBJ1-2, with D uncertain. Trimming shortened V by 6 bases and J by 2 bases, and 10 bases separated the two germline ends. In germline, CDR1 is MNHEY, CDR2 SVGAGI. CDR3 length: 13 residues. The CDR3 loop is CASRVTQNYGYTF. The DNA for the CDR3 is TGTGCCAGCAGAGTGACACAAAACTATGGCTACACCTTC.

The count of this clone is one. The CDR3: CASSGRLADPPDEQYF. The CDR3 nucleotides read TGCGCCAGCAGTGGGCGACTAGCGGACCCCCCGGACGAGCAGTACTTC. The V gene is TRBV10-2, the J gene TRBJ2-7; 9 nucleotides match TRBD2. The ends lost 4 bases at V and 5 bases at J; junction bases unmatched: 12. Germline V gene data show CDR1 as WSHSY and CDR2 as SAAADI. This CDR3 has 16 amino acids.

V and J are TRBV7-2 and TRBJ1-4; 9 positions agree with TRBD1. With 2 bases clipped from V and 7 bases from J, the junction kept 5 bases outside the gene matches. CDR3 size: 15 residues. Germline V gene sequence: CDR1 SGHTA, CDR2 FQGNSA. This CDR3 reads CASSLYRDRVEKLFF. The CDR3 coding sequence is TGTGCCAGCAGCTTATACCGGGACAGGGTTGAAAAACTGTTTTTT.

The CDR3 DNA reads as TGTGCCAGCTCACCGGACAGGGGTGGGGAGCAGTACTTC. Amino acids: CASSPDRGGEQYF. The V and J genes are TRBV18 and TRBJ2-7; 9 bases agree with TRBD1. The CDR3 consists of 13 residues. Germline CDR1 reads KGHSH; CDR2 reads LQKENI. The J segment lost 7 bases and the V segment lost 3 bases, leaving 4 bases of the junction unmatched.

The chain recombines TRBV9 with TRBJ2-7; possibly TRBD1 for D (5 bases). Between the trimmed V and J ends, which lost 0 bases and 0 bases, there was a span of 10 bases. This CDR3 spans 15 amino acids. Germline V gene sequence: CDR1 SGDLS, CDR2 YYNGEE. As DNA, the CDR3 is TGTGCCAGCAGCGTAGACCAGGGTAACTCCTACGAGCAGTACTTC. Protein sequence: CASSVDQGNSYEQYF. Complete variable domain (other parts from reference TRBV9 and TRBJ2-7): DSGVTQTPKHLITATGQRVTLRCSPRSGDLSVYWYQQSLDQGLQFLIQYYNGEERAKGNILERFSAQQFPDLHSELNLSSLELGDSALYFCASSVDQGNSYEQYFGPGTRLTVT.

The rearrangement uses TRBV28 and TRBJ2-1; 9 bases fit TRBD2. The CDR3 has 14 residues. Per germline, CDR1 MDHEN and CDR2 SYDVKM. With 5 bases clipped from V and 10 bases from J, the junction kept 9 bases outside the gene matches. The CDR3 region has the DNA TGTGCCAGCAGTCTGACTAGCGGAGAGGAGGAGCAGTTCTTC. Translating it yields CASSLTSGEEEQFF.

This clone occurred a few times. J is TRBJ2-1 and V is TRBV6-4; TRBD2 matches at 9 bases. The CDR3 length is 14 residues. The germline gives CDR1 MRHNA, CDR2 SNTAGT. With 2 bases clipped from V and 6 bases from J, the junction kept 2 bases outside the gene matches. The CDR3 region has the DNA TGTGCCAGCAGTGACGCGGGGGGGGGCAATGAGCAGTTCTTC. It codes for CASSDAGGGNEQFF.

This clone occurred once. The J gene is TRBJ1-2, the V gene TRBV7-8; D is uncertain. The V gene's germline CDR1 is SGHVS and CDR2 FQNEAQ. The CDR3 loop spans 14 amino acids. The V end was cut by 2 bases, the J end by 0 bases, with 7 bases between. The CDR3 region is CASSLYGANYGYTF. For the CDR3, the DNA is TGTGCCAGCAGCTTATACGGAGCTAACTATGGCTACACCTTC.

The rearrangement links TRBV7-9 to TRBJ2-1, with a possible D match to TRBD2 (6 bases). Germline lookup yields CDR1 SEHNR and CDR2 FQNEAQ (reference sequence). Between the trimmed V and J ends, which lost 2 bases and 7 bases, there was a span of 15 bases. CDR3 length equals 15 residues. The CDR3 is CASSLSLDYLNEQFF. The DNA for the CDR3 is TGTGCCAGCAGCTTATCCTTGGACTACCTAAATGAGCAGTTCTTC. The whole variable domain, remainder taken from reference TRBV7-9 and TRBJ2-1, is DTGVSQNPRHKITKRGQNVTFRCDPISEHNRLYWYRQTLGQGPEFLTYFQNEAQLEKSRLLSDRFSAERPKGSFSTLEIQRTEQGDSAMYLCASSLSLDYLNEQFFGPGTRLTVL.

The V call is TRBV5-1, the J call TRBJ2-1, with a weak D call TRBD1 (6 bases). CDR3 length: 12 residues. Germline loops: CDR1 SGHRS, CDR2 YFSETQ. V dropped 1 base and J dropped 8 bases, with 7 bases sitting between them. CDR3: CASSLQGYEQFF. The CDR3 DNA reads as TGCGCCAGCAGCTTGCAGGGGTATGAGCAGTTCTTC. Together with reference TRBV5-1 and TRBJ2-1, the CDR3 gives the full variable domain: KAGVTQTPRYLIKTRGQQVTLSCSPISGHRSVSWYQQTPGQGLQFLFEYFSETQRNKGNFPGRFSGRQFSNSRSEMNVSTLELGDSALYLCASSLQGYEQFFGPGTRLTVL.

This rearrangement joins TRBV5-5 to TRBJ1-4; the D gene is possibly TRBD1 (6 bases). CDR1 is SGHKS and CDR2 is YYEKEE in the germline V gene (reference sequence). The V end was cut by 3 bases, the J end by 4 bases, with 13 bases between. The CDR3 is made up of 15 amino acids. CDR3 loop: CASSSNRGINEKLFF. The DNA for the CDR3 is TGTGCCAGCAGCTCAAATAGGGGGATTAATGAAAAACTGTTTTTT.

This clone has only one observation. The V and J genes are TRBV15 and TRBJ1-2; 8 bases are shared with TRBD1. The length of the CDR3 is 15 residues. With V trimmed by 2 bases and J by 4 bases, 6 bases remained unmatched. The germline gives CDR1 LNHNV, CDR2 YYDKDF (reference sequence). CDR3 DNA sequence: TGTGCCACCAGCAGATCGGACAGGGTGATCTATGGCTACACCTTC. It encodes CATSRSDRVIYGYTF. Filled out from reference TRBV15 and TRBJ1-2, the complete variable domain reads DAMVIQNPRYQVTQFGKPVTLSCSQTLNHNVMYWYQQKSSQAPKLLFHYYDKDFNNEADTPDNFQSRRPNTSFCFLDIRSPGLGDTAMYLCATSRSDRVIYGYTFGSGTRLTVV.

The chain recombines TRBV4-3 with TRBJ2-1; 9 bases align to TRBD2. V gave up 6 bases and J gave up 4 bases; unmatched junction bases: 7. The germline V gene has CDR1 LGHNA and CDR2 YSLEER. This CDR3 region has 15 residues. CDR3 in DNA: TGCGCCAGCAGTGAGCGGGAGGATTGGTACAATGAGCAGTTCTTC. Translating gives CASSEREDWYNEQFF.

The genes are TRBV5-8 and TRBJ2-5; weak D call: TRBD2 (6 bases). Trimming left V 1 base short and J 0 bases short, with 7 bases between. In germline, CDR1 is SGHTS, CDR2 YDEGEE. The CDR3 consists of 14 residues. The CDR3 bases are TGTGCCAGCAGCTTGTGGAGGGACCAAGAGACCCAGTACTTC. Its protein product is CASSLWRDQETQYF.

The chain joins TRBV28 to TRBJ2-7; weak D call: TRBD1 (6 bases). Germline CDR1 is MDHEN and CDR2 is SYDVKM. The CDR3 loop spans 15 amino acids. Trimming pared 3 bases from V and 4 bases from J, leaving 16 bases between. The CDR3 DNA is TGTGCCAGCAGTTTCCTGGGCGACAGGAAGTACGAGCAGTACTTC. It translates to CASSFLGDRKYEQYF.

CDR3 DNA: TGCGCCAGCAGCCAAGATACCAGGACACAAGAGACCCAGTACTTC. Translating gives CASSQDTRTQETQYF. This chain uses TRBV4-1 with TRBJ2-5; maybe TRBD1 (5 bases). The germline V and J ends were trimmed by 0 bases and 2 bases, with 10 bases remaining between them. The CDR3 is made up of 15 amino acids. CDR1 and CDR2 from the germline V gene are MGHRA and YSYEKL.

The chain recombines TRBV6-5 with TRBJ2-7; weak D call: TRBD2 (7 bases). Per germline, CDR1 MNHEY and CDR2 SVGAGI. V shed 2 bases and J shed 2 bases, with 16 bases lying between them. The length of the CDR3 is 16 residues. CDR3 nucleotides: TGTGCCAGCAGTTACCAGGTGGGGGGGCCGCCCTACGAGCAGTACTTC. As protein: CASSYQVGGPPYEQYF.

The chain carries TRBV18 and TRBJ1-6; 8 bases line up with TRBD1. CDR1 KGHSH and CDR2 LQKENI come from the germline V gene. The CDR3 contains 17 residues. Losses at the gene ends were 0 bases for V and 7 bases for J; bases not matched to a gene: 8. The CDR3 spells CASSPPAFGQGNSPLHF. The CDR3 bases are TGTGCCAGCTCACCACCGGCTTTTGGACAGGGAAATTCACCCCTCCACTTT.

CDR3 in DNA: TGCGCCAGCGCGAGAGACGCGGGGGGAAACTATGGCTACACCTTC. Encoded protein: CASARDAGGNYGYTF. J is TRBJ1-2 and V is TRBV5-1, with D perhaps TRBD1 (5 bases). The CDR3 sequence is 15 residues long. V was cut by 7 bases and J by 2 bases, with 18 bases left in between. CDR1 is SGHRS and CDR2 is YFSETQ in the germline V gene.

This chain links TRBV14 with TRBJ2-1; 13 positions match TRBD2. J lost 5 bases, V lost 4 bases, and 5 bases had no gene match. Germline V gene data show CDR1 as SGHDN and CDR2 as FVKESK. The CDR3 sequence is 16 residues long. CDR3 amino acids: CASSRGLAGAHNEQFF. CDR3 in DNA: TGTGCCAGCAGCCGAGGACTAGCGGGAGCTCACAATGAGCAGTTCTTC. Full variable domain (missing parts from reference TRBV14 and TRBJ2-1): EAGVTQFPSHSVIEKGQTVTLRCDPISGHDNLYWYRRVMGKEIKFLLHFVKESKQDESGMPNNRFLAERTGGTYSTLKVQPAELEDSGVYFCASSRGLAGAHNEQFFGPGTRLTVL.

The chain links TRBV28 to TRBJ1-5, with 11 positions matching TRBD1. This CDR3 has 15 residues. The V gene's germline CDR1 is MDHEN and CDR2 SYDVKM. After removal of 6 bases from V and 9 bases from J, the junction contained 10 bases not matched to a gene. The CDR3 DNA sequence: TGTGCCAGCAGCTACAGGACAGGGGGCCTGAGGCCCCAGCATTTT. Translated: CASSYRTGGLRPQHF.

With respect to this clone: Other DNA sequences in this specimen translate into the identical CDR3. The chain employs TRBV28 and TRBJ1-5, with 11 positions matching TRBD1. This CDR3 is built from 15 residues. The germline V gene has CDR1 MDHEN and CDR2 SYDVKM. Losses at the gene ends were 5 bases for V and 3 bases for J; bases not matched to a gene: 3. CDR3 in DNA: TGTGCCAGCAGTCCGGACAGGGGGCACAATCAGCCCCAGCATTTT. It specifies CASSPDRGHNQPQHF.

This clone has only a few counts. This rearrangement joins TRBV19 to TRBJ2-3; 10 bases map to TRBD1. The CDR3 runs to 13 residues. Germline trimming cut 6 bases from V and 6 bases from J; bases unmatched to any gene: 3. CDR1 and CDR2 from the germline V gene are LNHDA and SQIVND (reference sequence). Written as DNA, the CDR3 is TGTGCCAGTAGGACAGGGGGCGTGGATACGCAGTATTTT. Translating it yields CASRTGGVDTQYF.